Listed below are T cell receptor beta chains from one sample, sequenced in a study of T cells after yellow fever vaccination. Each CDR3 protein is one row after TCRdb ran MiXCR on the 5' RACE reads. The sample yields approximately 610,000 distinct CDR3 sequences, 17% seen once. This specimen consisted of PBMCs, obtained 5 days after the first yellow fever vaccination. All receptors derive from a man aged 18 to 30 who received the YFV17D yellow fever vaccine. CDR3s include the opening cysteine and the closing phenylalanine or tryptophan. The D gene is left open where the match is weak. Part of the rows lack a size; the others show once, few, many or a class for expanded clones.

V gene	J gene	clone size	D gene	CDR3 length	CDR3 DNA	CDR3 protein
TRBV12-3/TRBV12-4	TRBJ1-4	few	.	12	TGTGCCAGCAGTTTAGGACTTGAAAAACTGTTTTTT	CASSLGLEKLFF
TRBV6-5	TRBJ2-2	.	.	16	TGTGCCAGCAGTTACTCGAACTGGGAAATCACCGGGGAGCTGTTTTTT	CASSYSNWEITGELFF
TRBV7-6	TRBJ2-7	few	.	15	TGTGCCAGCAGCTTAGCGGCTCAGGGCGCCTACGAGCAGTACTTC	CASSLAAQGAYEQYF
TRBV10-3	TRBJ2-1	many	TRBD1	15	TGTGCCATCAAGAGGGACAGGGGGCCTTACAATGAGCAGTTCTTC	CAIKRDRGPYNEQFF
TRBV4-3	TRBJ1-1	.	.	13	TGCGCCAGCAGCCAAGACAGGGAGACTGAAGCTTTCTTT	CASSQDRETEAFF
TRBV20-1	TRBJ2-2	few	TRBD2	17	TGCAGTGCTAGACCCAGCGGGGAGCGCCTGGGAAGAGGGGAGCTGTTTTTT	CSARPSGERLGRGELFF
TRBV12-3/TRBV12-4	TRBJ2-5	.	TRBD1	17	TGTGCCAGCAGTTTCTCCGGACAGGGGTTAGTTTGGGAGACCCAGTACTTC	CASSFSGQGLVWETQYF
TRBV20-1	TRBJ2-1	.	.	13	TGCAGTGCCCAAGGGGGGGCATTTAATGAGCAGTTCTTC	CSAQGGAFNEQFF
TRBV20-1	TRBJ2-7	few	.	14	TGCAGTGCTAGACCCCTACAGGGAATTTACGAGCAGTACTTC	CSARPLQGIYEQYF
TRBV5-1	TRBJ2-2	.	TRBD1	15	TGCGCCAGCAGCTGGGGGACAGCGAACACCGGGGAGCTGTTTTTT	CASSWGTANTGELFF
TRBV10-3	TRBJ2-1	.	TRBD1	14	TGTGCCATCAGTGGGACAGGAGAACGTAATGAGCAGTTCTTC	CAISGTGERNEQFF
TRBV5-1	TRBJ1-6	.	TRBD1	14	TGCGCCAGCGGACCGGGACAGAGAAATTCACCCCTCCACTTT	CASGPGQRNSPLHF
TRBV12-3/TRBV12-4	TRBJ1-2	.	.	13	TGTGCCAGCAGTTTGTTCCCCTCGGGGGGCTACACCTTC	CASSLFPSGGYTF
TRBV28	TRBJ2-5	few	TRBD1	13	TGTGCCAGCAGTTCGGGACAGGTAGAGACCCAGTACTTC	CASSSGQVETQYF
TRBV20-1	TRBJ2-1	few	TRBD2	18	TGCAGTGCTAGAGGCCTAGCGGGGGGCCTGAGCTCCTACAATGAGCAGTTCTTC	CSARGLAGGLSSYNEQFF
TRBV11-2	TRBJ2-1	few	.	11	TGTGCCAGCAGCTTATTGCATGAGCAGTTCTTC	CASSLLHEQFF